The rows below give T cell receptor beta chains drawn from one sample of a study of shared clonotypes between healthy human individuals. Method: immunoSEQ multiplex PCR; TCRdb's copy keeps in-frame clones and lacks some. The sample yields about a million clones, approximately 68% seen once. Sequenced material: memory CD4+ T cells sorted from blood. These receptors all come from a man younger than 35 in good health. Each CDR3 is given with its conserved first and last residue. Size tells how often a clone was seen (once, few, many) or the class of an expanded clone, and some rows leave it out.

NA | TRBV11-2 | CASSLGLGNTIYF
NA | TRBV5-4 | CASSLLGQMSETQYF
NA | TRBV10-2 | CASSKGTGELFF
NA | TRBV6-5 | CASLGAGNIQYF
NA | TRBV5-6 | CASSLFDRFGETQYF
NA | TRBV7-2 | CASSLDRRVRNEQYF
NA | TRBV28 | CASSPPGARTDTQYF
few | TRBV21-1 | CASSAQSRGQRYEQYF
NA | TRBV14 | CASGETGLGETQYF
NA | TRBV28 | CASSPPFRIGEKLFF
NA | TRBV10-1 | CASSGSRETTQYF
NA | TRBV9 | CASSVGMGSYNEQFF
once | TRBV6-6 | CASSYGLAGDSEQFF
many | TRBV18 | CASSPREFNYGYTF
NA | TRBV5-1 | CASSLGDNISGNTIYF
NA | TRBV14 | CASSQVGSEQYF
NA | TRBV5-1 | CASSLVAASEQYF
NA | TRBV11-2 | CASSSSGRAIPGQETQYF
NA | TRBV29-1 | CSGYDAGANYGYTF
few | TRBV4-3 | CASSRGASGETQYF
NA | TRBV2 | CASMSPTDLHEKLFF
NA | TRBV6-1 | CASSEMSGGTTDTQYF